The rows below give T cell receptor beta chains drawn from one sample of a study of stem cell transplantation in POMP-related autoinflammatory disease. Method: immunoSEQ multiplex PCR; TCRdb's copy keeps in-frame clones and lacks some. The profile covers some 68,000 clones, with approximately 91% appearing a single time and roughly 0.7% taken by the ten largest. The specimen was CD4+ T cells from PBMCs, collected after stem cell transplantation. The receptors were sampled from a human patient with POMP-related autoinflammation and immune dysregulation (PRAID). Some T cells may trace back to the graft donor. Each CDR3 is given with its conserved first and last residue. D genes are given only for firm matches. Part of the rows lack a size; the others show once, few, many or a class for expanded clones.

size	J	D	V	DNA	CDR3
-	TRBJ2-3	TRBD2	TRBV9	TGTGCCAGCAGCGCCTCGCCGGGACTAGCAACAGATACGCAGTATTTT	CASSASPGLATDTQYF
once	TRBJ2-4	-	TRBV21-1	TGTGCCAGAGACCCAGGTGGGGGGCGCCGGAACATTCAGTACTTC	CARDPGGGRRNIQYF
-	TRBJ2-3	-	TRBV9	TGTGCCAGCAGCGTAGCTGGGCCCACAGATACGCAGTATTTT	CASSVAGPTDTQYF
-	TRBJ2-3	-	TRBV5-1	TGCGCCAGCAGCCGGGACTCCCCAGATACGCAGTATTTT	CASSRDSPDTQYF
few	TRBJ2-1	TRBD2	TRBV7-3	TGTGCCAGCAGCACAGGTCGGACTAGCGTTTCTGAGCAGTTCTTC	CASSTGRTSVSEQFF
medium-sized	TRBJ2-3	-	TRBV6-6	TGTGCCAGCAGTTTCTCCGGGGAGTCTGCAGATACGCAGTATTTT	CASSFSGESADTQYF
-	TRBJ2-1	-	TRBV6-6	TGTGCCAGCAGTCCCTGGATTAGCGAGAGCTCCTACAATGAGCAGTTCTTC	CASSPWISESSYNEQFF
-	TRBJ2-1	TRBD2	TRBV20-1	TGCAGTGCTAGTAGAGCGGGAGGGATCGATGAGCAGTTCTTC	CSASRAGGIDEQFF
-	TRBJ2-3	-	TRBV7-2	TGTGCCAGCAGCCCCCGGCTCGGGGCAGATACGCAGTATTTT	CASSPRLGADTQYF
-	TRBJ1-1	-	TRBV7-9	TGTGCCAGCAGCGAGGGACCGGGAACTGAAGCTTTCTTT	CASSEGPGTEAFF
-	TRBJ2-3	-	TRBV4-2	TGTGCCAGCAGCCAAGAAGGGCGTTGGACGGGAGTAGATACGCAGTATTTT	CASSQEGRWTGVDTQYF
-	TRBJ2-2	TRBD1	TRBV11-2	TGTGCCAGCAGCCTGGACAGGGCCAACACCGGGGAGCTGTTTTTT	CASSLDRANTGELFF
-	TRBJ2-1	TRBD2	TRBV7-9	TGTGCCAGCAGCCCACGGCTAGCGGGGAATGAGCAGTTCTTC	CASSPRLAGNEQFF
few	TRBJ2-2	-	TRBV4-1	TGCGCCAGCAGCCAAGTACCGTCAACTAACACCGGGGAGCTGTTTTTT	CASSQVPSTNTGELFF
-	TRBJ1-2	-	TRBV28	TGTGCCAGCAACCCCCAAGGACAGTTCGGCTATGGCTACACCTTC	CASNPQGQFGYGYTF
-	TRBJ1-1	-	TRBV16	TGTGCCAGCAGCCCTGCCTGGGGCAAGGATTTAACTGAAGCTTTCTTT	CASSPAWGKDLTEAFF
-	TRBJ2-1	-	TRBV5-1	TGCGCCAGCAGCTTGGAGAATAGGGACTGGAATGAGCAGTTCTTC	CASSLENRDWNEQFF
-	TRBJ1-5	-	TRBV3-1/TRBV3-2	TGTGCCAGCAGCCAAGACAGAAATCAGCCCCAGCATTTT	CASSQDRNQPQHF
-	TRBJ2-1	TRBD2	TRBV30	TGTGCCTGGACTCAAGATCCAGCGGGAGCTTCTGAGCAGTTCTTC	CAWTQDPAGASEQFF
-	TRBJ1-5	-	TRBV6-6	TGTGCCAGCAGTTACGCCGATCTTAGCAATCAGCCCCAGCATTTT	CASSYADLSNQPQHF
once	TRBJ1-3	-	TRBV5-7	TGTGCCAGCAGCCCCTTTACTAACACCATATATTTT	CASSPFTNTIYF
once	TRBJ2-6	-	TRBV5-1	TGCGCCAGCAGCTTGGATGGCAGCTCTGGGGCCAACGTCCTGACTTTC	CASSLDGSSGANVLTF
-	TRBJ2-7	TRBD2	TRBV2	TGTGCCAGCAGTGAGACTAGCGGGAGGCCCCGCGAGCAGTACTTC	CASSETSGRPREQYF
-	TRBJ2-2	TRBD2	TRBV27	TGTGCCAGCAGCCCTAGCGGGGCGAACACCGGGGAGCTGTTTTTT	CASSPSGANTGELFF
-	TRBJ1-6	-	TRBV6-5	TGTGCCAGCAGTCCCACGACAAGGGGTTATTCACCCCTCCACTTT	CASSPTTRGYSPLHF